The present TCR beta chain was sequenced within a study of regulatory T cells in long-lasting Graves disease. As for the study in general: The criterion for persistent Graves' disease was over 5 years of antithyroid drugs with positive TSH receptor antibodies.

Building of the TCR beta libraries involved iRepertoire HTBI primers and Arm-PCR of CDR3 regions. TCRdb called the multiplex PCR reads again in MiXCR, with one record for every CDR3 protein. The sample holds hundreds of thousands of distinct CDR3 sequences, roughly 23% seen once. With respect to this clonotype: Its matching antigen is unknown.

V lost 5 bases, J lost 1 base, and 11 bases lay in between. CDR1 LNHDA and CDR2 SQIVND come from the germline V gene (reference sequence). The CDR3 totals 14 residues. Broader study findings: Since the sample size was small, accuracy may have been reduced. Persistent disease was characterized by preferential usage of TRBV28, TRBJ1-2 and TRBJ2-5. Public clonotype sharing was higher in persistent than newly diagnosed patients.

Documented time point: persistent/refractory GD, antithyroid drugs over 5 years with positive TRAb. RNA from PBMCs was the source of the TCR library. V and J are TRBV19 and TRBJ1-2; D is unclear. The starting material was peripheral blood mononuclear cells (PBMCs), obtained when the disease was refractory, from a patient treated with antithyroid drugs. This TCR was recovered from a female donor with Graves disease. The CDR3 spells CASSEEVFNYGYTF. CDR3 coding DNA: TGTGCCAGTAGTGAGGAAGTATTTAACTATGGCTACACCTTC. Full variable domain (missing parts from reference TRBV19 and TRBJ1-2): DGGITQSPKYLFRKEGQNVTLSCEQNLNHDAMYWYRQDPGQGLRLIYYSQIVNDFQKGDIAEGYSVSREKKESFPLTVTSAQKNPTAFYLCASSEEVFNYGYTFGSGTRLTVV.